This T cell receptor (beta chain) stems from a study of cytomegalovirus exposure and HLA in healthy donors. PCR employed 60 Vbeta and 13 Jbeta primers. Libraries were prepared by immunoSEQ multiplex PCR; TCRdb keeps only in-frame clonotypes and omits some of them. The sample has about 90,000 clones, over 60% seen once. Study-level results: Rates of TCR association differed by HLA locus in a later analysis, with DRB1 highest and HLA-C lowest.

The sample holds a few counts of this clone. Its antigen is unidentified. This CDR3 is built from 14 residues. J gave up 0 bases and V 4 bases, and 1 base lay outside the gene matches. CDR1 and CDR2 (germline): MDHEN, SYDVKM. The rearrangement links TRBV28 to TRBJ2-7; 9 positions match TRBD1. Sequencing was performed on PBMCs. This clonotype was obtained from a woman between 50 and 59 years old in good health and CMV-seropositive. Written as DNA, the CDR3 is TGTGCCAGCAGTTCGGACAGGGGCTCCTACGAGCAGTACTTC. As protein: CASSSDRGSYEQYF. The variable domain in full, completed from reference TRBV28 and TRBJ2-7, reads DVKVTQSSRYLVKRTGEKVFLECVQDMDHENMFWYRQDPGLGLRLIYFSYDVKMKEKGDIPEGYSVSREKKERFSLILESASTNQTSMYLCASSSDRGSYEQYFGPGTRLTVT.